Below, one T cell receptor (beta chain) is given with its context. The sample is drawn from a study of CDR3 diversity in severe acne. TCRdb fed the PCR reads into MiXCR, producing one record per CDR3 protein. This table has 85,000 to 120,000 distinct CDR3 sequences, around 56% appearing once. Germline-derived CDR1 and CDR2 are DFQATT and SNEGSKA (reference sequence). V shed 3 bases, J shed 0 bases, and the junction held 4 bases outside the gene matches. This CDR3 region has 16 residues. V gene TRBV20-1 combines with J gene TRBJ1-6; 8 nucleotides line up with TRBD1. Sequenced input: blood. This receptor was taken from a male donor with acne. The CDR3 DNA reads as TGCAGTGCTAGGACAGGGGCGGACTCCTATAATTCACCCCTCCACTTT. This sequence encodes CSARTGADSYNSPLHF.